This T cell receptor beta chain was captured in a study of T cells after yellow fever vaccination. TCRdb reanalysed the 5' RACE reads using MiXCR and keeps one entry per CDR3 protein. The profile shows 500,000 to 650,000 distinct CDR3 sequences, about 12% of them singletons. The V end was cut by 4 bases, the J end by 3 bases, with 15 bases between. Germline lookup yields CDR1 SQVTM and CDR2 ANQGSEA. CDR3 length: 14 amino acids. The clonotype comes from a man aged 25-45 years who received the YFV17D yellow fever vaccine. The sequences come from PBMCs, collected on the day of the yellow fever booster vaccination. The V and J genes are TRBV29-1 and TRBJ2-5; D gene unclear. CDR3 loop: CSVVSGSAKETQYF. The DNA for the CDR3 is TGCAGCGTTGTTAGTGGATCGGCTAAAGAGACCCAGTACTTC. Complete variable domain (other parts from reference TRBV29-1 and TRBJ2-5): SAVISQKPSRDICQRGTSLTIQCQVDSQVTMMFWYRQQPGQSLTLIATANQGSEATYESGFVIDKFPISRPNLTFSTLTVSNMSPEDSSIYLCSVVSGSAKETQYFGPGTRLLVL.